This T cell receptor beta chain originates from a study of response to subunit inactivated influenza vaccine. This clonotype was counted a few times. MiXCR was run by TCRdb on the RT-PCR reads, yielding one entry per CDR3 protein. The sample lists about 620,000 distinct CDR3 sequences, 10% to 12% occurring once. Germline CDR1 SGHTA, CDR2 FQGNSA. This CDR3 contains 17 residues. Trimming removed 7 bases from V and 2 bases from J; junction bases left unmatched: 10. These data were also reused for a study on T cells expressing NK-cell markers. As that report states: In generating TCR beta cDNA, 5'RACE template switching with UMIs was used. Researchers got TCR beta repertoires out of sorted CD3+CD56+NKG2C+, CD3+CD56+NKG2C- and CD3+CD56-NKG2C+ T cells. Seven HCMV-seropositive donors and one seronegative donor made up the eight sequenced donors. Over 5 donors had dominant NKG2C+ clonotypes that comprised about 1.0-7.0% of their CD8+ T cells.

The receptor was derived from a man aged 45-65 years who received an inactivated influenza vaccine. The chain couples TRBV7-2 to TRBJ2-2, with 10 positions matching TRBD1. The sequences come from PBMCs from blood, collected on the day of vaccination. The CDR3 protein is CASTLRGQGGNTGELFF. CDR3 DNA: TGTGCCAGCACCCTAAGAGGACAGGGGGGTAACACCGGGGAGCTGTTTTTT. The variable domain in full, with the rest retrieved from reference TRBV7-2 and TRBJ2-2, is GAGVSQSPSNKVTEKGKDVELRCDPISGHTALYWYRQSLGQGLEFLIYFQGNSAPDKSGLPSDRFSAERTGGSVSTLTIQRTQQEDSAVYLCASTLRGQGGNTGELFFGEGSRLTVL.